This TCR beta chain is from a study of blood T cell repertoires in COVID-19. In the authors' workflow: Reference gene primer amplification yielded estimated nucleated cell counts. Only in-frame clones appear in the TCRdb table, and some are missing; sequencing was by immunoSEQ multiplex PCR. From that table come the V and J calls and clone size; the DNA was used to work out D and trimming. The sample contains roughly 150,000 clones, about 90% of which appear only once. The germline gives CDR1 SGHRS, CDR2 YFSETQ. CDR3 size: 15 residues. The V end lost 0 bases, the J end lost 4 bases, and 13 bases lay between the germline ends. Individuals drawn from 20 to 25 US areas were about 18 to 95 years old. Assignment of participants to cohorts was predicated upon participant-reported clinical history. No more than 2 weeks before study entry, exposed participants had met a case of COVID-19.

The TCR comes from a woman between 40 and 50 years old who had been exposed to COVID-19. Sequences were obtained from PBMCs or T cells enriched from blood (not recorded which). The gene calls are TRBV5-1 and TRBJ1-1, with TRBD1 as a possible D gene (5 bases). This CDR3 reads CASSLGEGRTTEAFF. The CDR3 nucleotides are TGCGCCAGCAGCTTGGGGGAGGGGCGGACCACTGAAGCTTTCTTT.